Listed here are 2 T cell receptor beta chains from one sample, sequenced in a study of blood T cell repertoires in COVID-19. Assay used: immunoSEQ multiplex PCR; TCRdb lists only in-frame clones, some missing. The top ten hold roughly 0.9% of the sample, which has approximately 340,000 clones, 80% to 95% seen once. The sequencing sample was made of PBMCs or T cells enriched from blood (not recorded which). All receptors derive from a middle-aged woman who had been exposed to COVID-19.

This chain connects TRBV4-2 to TRBJ2-3; D is perhaps TRBD2 (5 bases). Germline CDR1 and CDR2: LGHNA and YNFKEQ. V dropped 0 bases and J dropped 1 base, with 14 bases sitting between them. The CDR3 extends over 17 amino acids. The CDR3 DNA sequence: TGTGCCAGCAGCCAAGATGACGGGAATCTGGGCACAGATACGCAGTATTTT. Its translation: CASSQDDGNLGTDTQYF.

The chain carries TRBV11-1 and TRBJ2-1; unclear D gene. The germline CDR1 and CDR2 sequences are SGHAT and FQDESV (reference sequence). This CDR3 has 12 residues. V was trimmed by 4 bases and J by 10 bases, leaving 11 bases between them. In nucleotides, the CDR3 is TGTGCCAGCAGCTCGGTTTCTGAAGAGCAGTTCTTC. It encodes CASSSVSEEQFF.